The entry below gives a single T cell receptor beta chain sequence along with its context. The source of the sample is a study of blood T cell repertoires in COVID-19. At the level of the study: Samples representing acute and convalescent COVID-19 were sourced from the United States, Italy and Spain.

TCRdb's table, derived via immunoSEQ multiplex PCR, lists solely in-frame clones and lacks some. This table holds 200,000 to 300,000 clones, around nine tenths found once. V lost 4 bases to trimming and J lost 0 bases; unmatched junction nucleotides: 9. The V gene's germline CDR1 is LGHDT and CDR2 YNNKEL (reference sequence). The CDR3 is 16 residues long. Material: peripheral blood. This receptor was obtained from a woman aged 55-75 years who had recovered from COVID-19. The genes are TRBV3-1 (or the pseudogene TRBV3-2) and TRBJ2-7; 7 positions agree with TRBD1. The CDR3 spells CASSLAGGYSSYEQYF. For the CDR3, the DNA is TGTGCCAGCAGCCTCGCAGGGGGTTATAGCTCCTACGAGCAGTACTTC.